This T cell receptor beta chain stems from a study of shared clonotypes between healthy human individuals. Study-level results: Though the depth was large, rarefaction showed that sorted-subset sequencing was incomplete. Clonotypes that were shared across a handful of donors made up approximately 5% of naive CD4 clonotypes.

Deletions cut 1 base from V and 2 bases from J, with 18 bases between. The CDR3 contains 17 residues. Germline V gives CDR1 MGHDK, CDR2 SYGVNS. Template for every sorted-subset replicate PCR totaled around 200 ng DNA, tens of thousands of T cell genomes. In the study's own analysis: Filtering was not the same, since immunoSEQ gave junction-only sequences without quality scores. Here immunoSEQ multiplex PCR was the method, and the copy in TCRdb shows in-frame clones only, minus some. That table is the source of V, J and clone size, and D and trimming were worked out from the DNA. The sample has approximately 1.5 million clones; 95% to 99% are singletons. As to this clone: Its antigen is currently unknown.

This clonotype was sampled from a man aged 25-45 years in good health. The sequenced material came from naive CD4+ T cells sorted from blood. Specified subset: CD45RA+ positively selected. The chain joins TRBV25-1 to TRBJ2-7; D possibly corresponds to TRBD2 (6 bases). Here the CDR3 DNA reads TGTGCCAGCAGTGAATCTGGGGGACTCCCGGGAGCCTACGAGCAGTACTTC. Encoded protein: CASSESGGLPGAYEQYF.